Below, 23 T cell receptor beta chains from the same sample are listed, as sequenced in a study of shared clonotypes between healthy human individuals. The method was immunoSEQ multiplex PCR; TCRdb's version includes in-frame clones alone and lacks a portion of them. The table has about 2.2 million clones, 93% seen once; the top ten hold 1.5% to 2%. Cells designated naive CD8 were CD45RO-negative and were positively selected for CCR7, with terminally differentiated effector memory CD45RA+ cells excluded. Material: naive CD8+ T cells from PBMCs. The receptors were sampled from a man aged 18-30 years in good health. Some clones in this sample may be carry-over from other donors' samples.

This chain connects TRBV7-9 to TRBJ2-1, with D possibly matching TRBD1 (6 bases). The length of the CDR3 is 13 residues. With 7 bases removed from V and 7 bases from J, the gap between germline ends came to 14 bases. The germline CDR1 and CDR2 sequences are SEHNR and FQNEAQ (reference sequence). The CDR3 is CASTQDSRNEQFF. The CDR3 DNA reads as TGTGCCAGCACCCAGGACAGTAGGAATGAGCAGTTCTTC.

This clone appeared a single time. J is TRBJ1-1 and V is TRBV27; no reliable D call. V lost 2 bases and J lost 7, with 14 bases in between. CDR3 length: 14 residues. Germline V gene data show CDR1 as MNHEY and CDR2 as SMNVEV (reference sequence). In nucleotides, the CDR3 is TGTGCCAGCAGTTTACGGGCCAGCGTTCATGAAGCTTTCTTT. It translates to CASSLRASVHEAFF.

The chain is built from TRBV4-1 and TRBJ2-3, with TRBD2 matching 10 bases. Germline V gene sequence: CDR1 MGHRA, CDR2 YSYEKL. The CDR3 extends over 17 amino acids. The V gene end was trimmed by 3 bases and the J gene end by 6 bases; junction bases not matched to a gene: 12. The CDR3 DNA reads TGCGCCAGCAGCCAGCAGGGGAAAGCGGGAGGGCCTGATACGCAGTATTTT. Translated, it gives CASSQQGKAGGPDTQYF.

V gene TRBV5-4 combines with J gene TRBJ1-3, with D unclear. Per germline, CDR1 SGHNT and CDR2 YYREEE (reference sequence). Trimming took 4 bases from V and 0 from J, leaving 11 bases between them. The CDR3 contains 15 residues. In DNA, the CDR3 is TGTGCCAGCAGCGGATCAGGATTCTCTGGAAACACCATATATTTT. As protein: CASSGSGFSGNTIYF.

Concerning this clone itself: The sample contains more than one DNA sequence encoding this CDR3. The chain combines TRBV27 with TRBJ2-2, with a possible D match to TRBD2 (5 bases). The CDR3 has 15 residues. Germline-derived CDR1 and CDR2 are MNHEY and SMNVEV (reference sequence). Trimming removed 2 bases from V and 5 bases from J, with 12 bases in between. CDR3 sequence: CASSLNRGLTGELFF. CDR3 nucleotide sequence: TGTGCCAGCAGTTTAAACCGGGGTTTAACCGGGGAGCTGTTTTTT.

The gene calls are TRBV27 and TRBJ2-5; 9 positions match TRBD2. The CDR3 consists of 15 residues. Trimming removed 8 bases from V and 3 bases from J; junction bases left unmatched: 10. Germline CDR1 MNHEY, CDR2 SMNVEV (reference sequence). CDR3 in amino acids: CASRGRGPSKETQYF. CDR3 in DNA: TGTGCCAGCCGCGGGAGGGGGCCTTCGAAAGAGACCCAGTACTTC.

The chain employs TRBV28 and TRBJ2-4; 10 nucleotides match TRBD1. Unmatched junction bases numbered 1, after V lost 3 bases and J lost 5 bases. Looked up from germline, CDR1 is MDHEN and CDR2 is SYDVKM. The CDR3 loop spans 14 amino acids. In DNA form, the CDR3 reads TGTGCCAGCAGTTTTGGGACAGGGGAAAACATTCAGTACTTC. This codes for CASSFGTGENIQYF.

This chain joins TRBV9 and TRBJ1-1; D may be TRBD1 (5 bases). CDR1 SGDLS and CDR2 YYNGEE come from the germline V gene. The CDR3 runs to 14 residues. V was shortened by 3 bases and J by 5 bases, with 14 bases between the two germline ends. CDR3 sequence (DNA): TGTGCCAGCAGCGCCTATGCGGGGGGGACTGAAGCTTTCTTT. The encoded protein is CASSAYAGGTEAFF. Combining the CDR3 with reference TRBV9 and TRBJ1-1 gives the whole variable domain DSGVTQTPKHLITATGQRVTLRCSPRSGDLSVYWYQQSLDQGLQFLIQYYNGEERAKGNILERFSAQQFPDLHSELNLSSLELGDSALYFCASSAYAGGTEAFFGQGTRLTVV.

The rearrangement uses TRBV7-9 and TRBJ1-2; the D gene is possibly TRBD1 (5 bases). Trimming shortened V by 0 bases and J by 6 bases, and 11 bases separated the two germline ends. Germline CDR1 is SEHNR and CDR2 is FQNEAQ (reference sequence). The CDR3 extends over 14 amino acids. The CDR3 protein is CASSLAAGPDGYTF. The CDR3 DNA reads TGTGCCAGCAGCTTAGCGGCGGGGCCGGATGGCTACACCTTC.

The CDR3 DNA reads TGCGCCAGCAGCTGGGGCGCGTTGGGGTTTGACGACAAAAACATTCAGTACTTC. This codes for CASSWGALGFDDKNIQYF. The chain recombines TRBV5-1 with TRBJ2-4, with D possibly being TRBD1 (5 bases). V was trimmed by 3 bases and J by 3 bases, leaving 22 bases between them. The CDR3 sequence is 18 residues long. Germline V gives CDR1 SGHRS, CDR2 YFSETQ.

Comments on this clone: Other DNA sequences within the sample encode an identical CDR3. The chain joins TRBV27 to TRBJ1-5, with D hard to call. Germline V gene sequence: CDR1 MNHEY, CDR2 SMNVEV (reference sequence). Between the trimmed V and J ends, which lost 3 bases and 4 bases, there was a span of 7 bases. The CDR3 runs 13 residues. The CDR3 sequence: CASSLTVNQPQHF. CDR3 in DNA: TGTGCCAGCAGTTTGACGGTTAATCAGCCCCAGCATTTT.

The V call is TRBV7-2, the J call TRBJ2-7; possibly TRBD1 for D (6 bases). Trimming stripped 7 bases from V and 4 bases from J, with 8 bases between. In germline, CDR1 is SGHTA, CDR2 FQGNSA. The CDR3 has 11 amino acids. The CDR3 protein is CASTQGYEQYF. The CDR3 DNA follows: TGTGCCAGCACCCAGGGGTACGAGCAGTACTTC.

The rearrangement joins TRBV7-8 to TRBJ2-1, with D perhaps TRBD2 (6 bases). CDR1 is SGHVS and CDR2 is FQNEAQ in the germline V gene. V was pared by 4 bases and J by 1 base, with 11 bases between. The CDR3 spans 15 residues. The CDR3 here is CASSWGVFSYNEQFF. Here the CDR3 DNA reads TGTGCCAGCAGCTGGGGGGTATTTTCCTACAATGAGCAGTTCTTC.

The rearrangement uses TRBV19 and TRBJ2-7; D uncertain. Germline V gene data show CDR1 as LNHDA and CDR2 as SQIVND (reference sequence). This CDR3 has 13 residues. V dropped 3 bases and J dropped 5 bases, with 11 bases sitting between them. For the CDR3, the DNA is TGTGCCAGTAGTATTGATTTGGAGAACGAGCAGTACTTC. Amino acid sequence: CASSIDLENEQYF.

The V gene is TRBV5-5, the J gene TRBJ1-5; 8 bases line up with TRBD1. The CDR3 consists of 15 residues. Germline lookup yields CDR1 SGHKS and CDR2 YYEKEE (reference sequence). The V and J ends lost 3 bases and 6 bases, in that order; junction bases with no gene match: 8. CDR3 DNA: TGTGCCAGCAGCTGGACAGGGAGGATCGGTCAGCCCCAGCATTTT. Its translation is CASSWTGRIGQPQHF.

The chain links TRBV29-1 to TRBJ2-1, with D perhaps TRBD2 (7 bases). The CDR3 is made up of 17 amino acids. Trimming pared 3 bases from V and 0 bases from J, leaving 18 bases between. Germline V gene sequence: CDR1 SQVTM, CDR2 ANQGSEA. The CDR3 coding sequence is TGCAGCGTTGAGGGGGCCATGGGCGGGAGCTCCTACAATGAGCAGTTCTTC. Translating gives CSVEGAMGGSSYNEQFF.

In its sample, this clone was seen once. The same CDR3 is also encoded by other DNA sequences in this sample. CDR3 loop: CASSPGGEQYF. In DNA form, the CDR3 reads TGTGCCAGCAGTCCCGGGGGCGAGCAGTACTTC. The V gene is TRBV27, the J gene TRBJ2-7, with TRBD2 as a possible D gene (6 bases). Germline V gene data show CDR1 as MNHEY and CDR2 as SMNVEV (reference sequence). This CDR3 is built from 11 residues. V lost 5 bases and J 6 bases, leaving 8 bases between the germline ends.

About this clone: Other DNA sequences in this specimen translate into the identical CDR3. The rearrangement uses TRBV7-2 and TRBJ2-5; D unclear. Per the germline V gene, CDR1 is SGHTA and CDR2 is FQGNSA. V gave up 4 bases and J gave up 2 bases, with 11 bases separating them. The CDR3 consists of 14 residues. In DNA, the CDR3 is TGTGCCAGCAGCTCCCGGACGGAACAAGAGACCCAGTACTTC. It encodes CASSSRTEQETQYF.

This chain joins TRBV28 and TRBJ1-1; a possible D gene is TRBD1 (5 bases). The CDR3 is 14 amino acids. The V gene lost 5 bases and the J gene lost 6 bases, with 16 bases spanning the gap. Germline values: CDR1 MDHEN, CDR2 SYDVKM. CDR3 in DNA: TGTGCCAGCAGTCCCGACAGAATGGTACCTGAAGCTTTCTTT. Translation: CASSPDRMVPEAFF.

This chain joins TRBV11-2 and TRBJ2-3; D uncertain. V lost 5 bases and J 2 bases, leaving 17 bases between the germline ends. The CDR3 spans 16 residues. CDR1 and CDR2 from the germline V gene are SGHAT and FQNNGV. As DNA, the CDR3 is TGTGCCAGCAGCCGGGTAGATGGCGGAAACACAGATACGCAGTATTTT. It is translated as CASSRVDGGNTDTQYF.

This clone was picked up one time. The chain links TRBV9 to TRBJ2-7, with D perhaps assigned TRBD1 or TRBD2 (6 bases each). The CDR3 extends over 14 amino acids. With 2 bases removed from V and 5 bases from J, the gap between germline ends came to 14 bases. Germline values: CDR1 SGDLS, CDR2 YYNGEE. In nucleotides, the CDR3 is TGTGCCAGCAGCGTTTGGGGGGCAAGGGACGAGCAGTACTTC. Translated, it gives CASSVWGARDEQYF.

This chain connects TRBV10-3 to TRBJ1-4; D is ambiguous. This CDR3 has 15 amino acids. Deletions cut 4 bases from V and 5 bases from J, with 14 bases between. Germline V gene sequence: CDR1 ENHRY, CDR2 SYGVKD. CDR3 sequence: CAISGVPTSNEKLFF. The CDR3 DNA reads TGTGCCATCAGTGGGGTGCCGACCTCGAATGAAAAACTGTTTTTT.

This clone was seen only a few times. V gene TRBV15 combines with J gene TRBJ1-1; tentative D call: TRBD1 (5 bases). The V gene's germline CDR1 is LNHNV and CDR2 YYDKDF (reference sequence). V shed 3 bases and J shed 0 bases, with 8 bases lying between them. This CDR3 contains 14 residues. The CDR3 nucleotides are TGTGCCACCAGCAGGACAGCCCTGAACACTGAAGCTTTCTTT. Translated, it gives CATSRTALNTEAFF.